The rows below give T cell receptor beta chains drawn from one sample of a study of regulatory T cells in long-lasting Graves disease. TCRdb used MiXCR to reprocess the multiplex PCR reads, holding one entry per CDR3 protein. Of under 450,000 distinct CDR3 sequences listed, roughly a quarter are singletons. The sequencing used peripheral blood mononuclear cells (PBMCs), collected when the disease was refractory, from a patient treated with antithyroid drugs. The receptors originated from a female donor with Graves disease. The CDR3 runs from the conserved cysteine through the conserved F or W. A D gene is named only where the DNA matches it firmly. Expanded clones get a size class; other rows say once, few or many, or leave the size out.

D gene	V gene	clone size	J gene	CDR3 DNA	CDR3 protein
TRBD1	TRBV20-1	.	TRBJ1-5	TGCAGTGCTAGAGATCCGGTTGCAGACAGGGATTACAATCAGCCCCAGCATTTT	CSARDPVADRDYNQPQHF
.	TRBV5-1	many	TRBJ1-2	TGCGCCAGCAGCTTGGGACGGAATAACTATGGCTACACCTTC	CASSLGRNNYGYTF
.	TRBV19	few	TRBJ1-2	TGTGCCAGTAACGACCTCAGGGGAAACTATGGCTACACCTTC	CASNDLRGNYGYTF
.	TRBV18	.	TRBJ2-5	TGTGCCAGCTCACCACCGGTGTCTCAAGAGACCCAGTACTTC	CASSPPVSQETQYF
.	TRBV9	.	TRBJ2-7	TGTGCCAGCAGCGTAGAGCCCTCCTCCTACGAGCAGTACTTC	CASSVEPSSYEQYF
.	TRBV2	many	TRBJ1-1	TGTGCCAGCAGTAGGACCCTATTACAATCTACCAACACTGAAGCTTTCTTT	CASSRTLLQSTNTEAFF
.	TRBV29-1	few	TRBJ2-1	TGCAGCGCCCGGCCGGCCTACAATGAGCAGTTCTTC	CSARPAYNEQFF
.	TRBV20-1	few	TRBJ1-1	TGCAGTGCTAGGGGCCCCGGGGGCACTGAAGCTTTCTTT	CSARGPGGTEAFF
TRBD2	TRBV5-1	few	TRBJ2-1	TGCGCCAGCAGCTTGGTATCTAGCGGGAGCAATGAGCAGTTCTTC	CASSLVSSGSNEQFF
TRBD1	TRBV5-1	few	TRBJ1-4	TGCGCCAGCAGCTCCACAGGACAGGGGGCAGTGAGGACTAATGAAAAACTGTTTTTT	CASSSTGQGAVRTNEKLFF
TRBD1	TRBV5-6	few	TRBJ1-3	TGTGCCAGCAGCCTGTACGAGACAGGGTATCGAAACACCATATATTTT	CASSLYETGYRNTIYF
.	TRBV5-1	.	TRBJ2-5	TGCGCCAGCAGCGGTCCGTCTGAGGGACCGACCAAGACCCAGTACTTC	CASSGPSEGPTKTQYF
.	TRBV20-1	many	TRBJ2-7	TGCAGTGCGGGGCCCCTGGTCGCCGTGTACGAGCAGTACTTC	CSAGPLVAVYEQYF
TRBD1	TRBV28	.	TRBJ1-2	TGTGCCAGCAGTGTTACAGGGGGCTCAGGGGGCTACACCTTC	CASSVTGGSGGYTF
.	TRBV7-2	.	TRBJ2-5	TGCGCCAGCAGCTTGGATGGGGGACGTCAAGAGACCCAGTACTTC	CASSLDGGRQETQYF
TRBD1	TRBV6-2/TRBV6-3	.	TRBJ2-7	TGTGCCAGCAGTTCGCCCGGGACAGGGGCGACCGAGCAGTACTTC	CASSSPGTGATEQYF
.	TRBV20-1	few	TRBJ1-1	TGCAGTGCTCAAGGACTTGCCACTGAAGCTTTCTTT	CSAQGLATEAFF
.	TRBV19	few	TRBJ2-2	TGTGCCAGTAGTATTACTGGCGGGAACGGGGAGCTGTTTTTT	CASSITGGNGELFF
.	TRBV7-2	.	TRBJ2-5	TGTGCCAGCAGCTTCTATCGGGGAGTAGCCGAAGAGACCCAGTACTTC	CASSFYRGVAEETQYF
.	TRBV20-1	many	TRBJ2-4	TGCAGTGCTAGAGCAAATTCGGGAAACATTCAGTACTTC	CSARANSGNIQYF
.	TRBV7-2	few	TRBJ2-6	TGTGCCAGCAGCCTGGGACCCTCTAGCTCCGGGGCCAACGTCCTGACTTTC	CASSLGPSSSGANVLTF
TRBD1	TRBV5-1	many	TRBJ1-1	TGCGCCAGCAGCCTACAGGGGATGGACACTGAAGCTTTCTTT	CASSLQGMDTEAFF
.	TRBV12-3/TRBV12-4	few	TRBJ1-2	TGTGCCAGCAGTTTCGTTTTAAACTATGGCTACACCTTC	CASSFVLNYGYTF
.	TRBV7-2	few	TRBJ1-2	TGTGCCAGCAGCTTAGCCCTGACCTATGGCTACACCTTC	CASSLALTYGYTF
TRBD1	TRBV14	few	TRBJ1-2	TGTGCCAGCAGCTCCCTCGGGACAGCGGATGGCTACACCTTC	CASSSLGTADGYTF
.	TRBV12-3/TRBV12-4	.	TRBJ2-7	TGTGCCAGCGGGCGGGACGGGAGCTCCTACGAGCAGTACTTC	CASGRDGSSYEQYF
TRBD2	TRBV11-3	.	TRBJ2-5	TGTGCCAGCAGTTCTTCCGGGACTAGAGGGGGTACAGAGACCCAGTACTTC	CASSSSGTRGGTETQYF
.	TRBV20-1	few	TRBJ2-7	TGCAGTGTTTCGATAGCGGAGAGGGACGAGCAGTACTTC	CSVSIAERDEQYF
TRBD1	TRBV7-3	many	TRBJ1-1	TGTGCCAGCAGCGCGACAGGGTCGAAGAACACTGAAGCTTTCTTT	CASSATGSKNTEAFF